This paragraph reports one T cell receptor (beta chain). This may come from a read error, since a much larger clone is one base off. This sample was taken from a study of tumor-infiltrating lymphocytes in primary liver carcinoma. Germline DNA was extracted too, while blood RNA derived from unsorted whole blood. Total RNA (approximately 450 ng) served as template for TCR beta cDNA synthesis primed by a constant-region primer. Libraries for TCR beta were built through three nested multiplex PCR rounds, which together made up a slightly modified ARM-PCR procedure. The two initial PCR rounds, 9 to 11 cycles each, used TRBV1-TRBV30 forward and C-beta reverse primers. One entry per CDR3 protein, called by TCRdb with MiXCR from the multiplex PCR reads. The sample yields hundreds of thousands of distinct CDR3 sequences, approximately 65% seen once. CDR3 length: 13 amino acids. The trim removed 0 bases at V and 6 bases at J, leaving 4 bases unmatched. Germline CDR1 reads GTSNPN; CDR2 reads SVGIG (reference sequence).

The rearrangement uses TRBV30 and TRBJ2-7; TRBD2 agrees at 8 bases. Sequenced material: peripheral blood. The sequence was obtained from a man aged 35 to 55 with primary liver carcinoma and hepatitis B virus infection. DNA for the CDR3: TGTGCCTGGAGTGTTGGCGGGGGGCTCGAGCAGTACTTC. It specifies CAWSVGGGLEQYF.